These 9 T cell receptor beta chains originate from one sample sequenced in a study of T cell changes during pregnancy in multiple sclerosis. Using immunoSEQ multiplex PCR, the repertoire was profiled, and TCRdb retains in-frame clones only, with some absent. The sample records about 51,000 clones, roughly 93% being singletons. The sample in question was peripheral blood, obtained in the second trimester of pregnancy. Source of these receptors: a female donor with multiple sclerosis, enrolled in a pregnancy study.

The chain carries TRBV4-2 and TRBJ2-5; no clear D gene. The V end lost 1 base, the J end lost 4 bases, and 19 bases lay between the germline ends. Germline CDR1 is LGHNA and CDR2 is YNFKEQ. This CDR3 region has 17 residues. This CDR3 is CASSQVPGSLRGETQYF. The CDR3 coding sequence is TGTGCCAGCAGCCAAGTGCCGGGTTCCCTGCGTGGAGAGACCCAGTACTTC.

The chain recombines TRBV19 with TRBJ2-1; TRBD2 matches 13 bases. Germline-derived CDR1 and CDR2 are LNHDA and SQIVND (reference sequence). The CDR3 is 16 amino acids. The ends lost 1 base at V and 4 bases at J; junction bases unmatched: 1. The CDR3 loop is CASSIGLAGGYNEQFF. The CDR3 DNA is TGTGCCAGTAGTATAGGACTAGCGGGGGGTTACAATGAGCAGTTCTTC.

This clone was picked up one time. V usage is TRBV4-2 and J usage is TRBJ1-4; D remains unclear. Between the trimmed V and J ends, which lost 3 bases and 10 bases, there was a span of 18 bases. The CDR3 has 15 amino acids. The germline CDR1 and CDR2 sequences are LGHNA and YNFKEQ. The CDR3 nucleotides are TGTGCCAGCAGCCATCCCCTGAGCGGGGTCGGAAAACTGTTTTTT. It yields the protein CASSHPLSGVGKLFF.

The V and J genes are TRBV7-9 and TRBJ1-4, with D possibly TRBD1 on 5 matching bases. CDR1 is SEHNR, CDR2 FQNEAQ, per germline (reference sequence). The CDR3 sequence is 15 residues long. The V gene lost 0 bases and the J gene lost 4 bases, with 9 bases spanning the gap. CDR3 DNA sequence: TGTGCCAGCAGCTTAGCGCAGGGTATTAATGAAAAACTGTTTTTT. This encodes CASSLAQGINEKLFF.

J is TRBJ2-3 and V is TRBV7-9; D remains ambiguous. The CDR3 has 12 amino acids. Germline CDR1 is SEHNR and CDR2 is FQNEAQ (reference sequence). The germline V and J ends were trimmed by 5 bases and 2 bases, with 5 bases remaining between them. The chain's CDR3 is CASSPFTDTQYF. CDR3 nucleotide sequence: TGTGCCAGCAGCCCTTTCACAGATACGCAGTATTTT.

This rearrangement joins TRBV29-1 to TRBJ2-5, with 7 bases aligning to TRBD1. Trimming removed 4 bases from V and 5 bases from J; junction bases left unmatched: 13. The CDR3 loop spans 15 amino acids. Germline-derived CDR1 and CDR2 are SQVTM and ANQGSEA. The CDR3, as DNA: TGCAGCGTTGTCCGTCCGAACAGGGGAACGGAGACCCAGTACTTC. Translation: CSVVRPNRGTETQYF.

This chain joins TRBV5-5 and TRBJ1-5; D gene unclear. V dropped 1 base and J dropped 2 bases, with 7 bases sitting between them. CDR1 and CDR2 (germline): SGHKS, YYEKEE (reference sequence). The CDR3 is 14 residues long. The CDR3 coding sequence is TGTGCCAGCAGCTTGACGGGTGGCAATCAGCCCCAGCATTTT. Translating gives CASSLTGGNQPQHF.

The chain carries TRBV19 and TRBJ2-1; 9 bases fit TRBD2. The CDR3 covers 16 residues. With 2 bases clipped from V and 2 bases from J, the junction kept 4 bases outside the gene matches. CDR1 and CDR2 (germline): LNHDA, SQIVND (reference sequence). The CDR3 DNA follows: TGTGCCAGTAGTATATTAGCGGGGGACCCCTACAATGAGCAGTTCTTC. It is translated as CASSILAGDPYNEQFF.

The sample holds one count of this clone. The chain recombines TRBV28 with TRBJ1-3, with a weak D call TRBD1 (5 bases). CDR1 is MDHEN, CDR2 SYDVKM, per germline. This CDR3 comprises 17 residues. The V end was cut by 5 bases, the J end by 0 bases, with 17 bases between. DNA for the CDR3: TGTGCCAGCAGTCCTATTTTGACAGCAAGCTCTGGAAACACCATATATTTT. This sequence encodes CASSPILTASSGNTIYF.